The clone carrying this T cell receptor (beta chain) was counted ten times or more. This entry comes from a study of T cells in Graves' hyperthyroidism and ophthalmopathy. Study background: Upon initial diagnosis and before any treatment, peripheral blood was collected.

Patients were aged 18 to 65, had disease duration under 2 months, and had newly diagnosed hyperthyroidism. Source material for PBMCs was about 10 ml fresh peripheral blood. V was shortened by 2 bases and J by 3 bases, with 8 bases between the two germline ends. Germline-derived CDR1 and CDR2 are SGHTA and FQGNSA. There are 13 residues in the CDR3. RNA transcripts yielded amplified TCR beta CDR3 regions. First-round RT-PCR of the TCR CDR3 relied on the HTBI primer set. TCRdb fed the multiplex PCR reads into MiXCR, producing one record per CDR3 protein. Here the sample spans 350,000 to 400,000 distinct CDR3 sequences, over 11% being singletons.

The sequence came from an older woman with Graves' hyperthyroidism. The chain uses TRBV7-2 and TRBJ2-7; no firm D call. The material sequenced was blood. DNA for the CDR3: TGTGCCAGCAGCTTAACCAGAGGCTACGAGCAGTACTTC. Translation gives CASSLTRGYEQYF.